This T cell receptor beta chain was found in a study of technical replicates of blood from several donors. Trimming took 0 bases from V and 5 from J; bases not matched to a gene: 9. CDR1 and CDR2 (germline): SGHNT, YYREEE (reference sequence). The CDR3 is made up of 16 amino acids. Clones were read by immunoSEQ multiplex PCR, and TCRdb kept only the in-frame ones, dropping some. The sample has tens of thousands of clones; 90% to 95% are singletons. Sequences were obtained from PBMCs. The chain recombines TRBV5-4 with TRBJ2-5; 8 positions match TRBD2. The TCR originated in a human donor in good health. Some clones in this sample may be carry-over from other donors' samples. CDR3 region: CASSLGGGPLLETQYF. The CDR3 nucleotides are TGTGCCAGCAGCTTGGGCGGGGGGCCCCTTTTGGAGACCCAGTACTTC.